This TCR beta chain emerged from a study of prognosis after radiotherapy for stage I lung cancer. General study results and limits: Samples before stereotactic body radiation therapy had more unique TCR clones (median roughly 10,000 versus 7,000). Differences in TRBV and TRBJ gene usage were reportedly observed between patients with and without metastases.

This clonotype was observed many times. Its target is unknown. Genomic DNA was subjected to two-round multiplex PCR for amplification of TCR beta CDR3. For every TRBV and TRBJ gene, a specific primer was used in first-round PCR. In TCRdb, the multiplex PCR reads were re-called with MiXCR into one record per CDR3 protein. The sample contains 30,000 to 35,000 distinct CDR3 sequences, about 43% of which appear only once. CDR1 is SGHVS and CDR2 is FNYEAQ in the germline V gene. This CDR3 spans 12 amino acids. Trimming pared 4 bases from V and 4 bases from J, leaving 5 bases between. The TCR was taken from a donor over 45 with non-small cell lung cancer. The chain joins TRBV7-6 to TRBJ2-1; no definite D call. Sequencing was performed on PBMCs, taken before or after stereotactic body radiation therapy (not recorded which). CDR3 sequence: CASSSGYNEQFF. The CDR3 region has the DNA TGTGCCAGCAGCTCTGGATACAATGAGCAGTTCTTC.